Following are 3 T cell receptor beta chains from one sample sequenced in a study of T cell responses to AZD1222 COVID-19 vaccine. Here immunoSEQ multiplex PCR was the method, and the copy in TCRdb shows in-frame clones only, minus some. The sample includes about 150,000 clones, 80% to 95% seen only once; the top ten take 3% to 3.5%. Sample: peripheral blood, taken 28 days after the second AZD1222 dose. The receptors shown here come from an adult who received the AZD1222 COVID-19 vaccine.

This clone was recorded once. The chain uses TRBV6-5 and TRBJ2-3; no clear D gene. The CDR3 has 14 residues. Germline loops: CDR1 MNHEY, CDR2 SVGAGI. Trimming took 2 bases from V and 1 from J, leaving 7 bases between them. CDR3 in amino acids: CASSYISGTDTQYF. The CDR3 region has the DNA TGTGCCAGCAGTTACATTTCAGGCACAGATACGCAGTATTTT.

The chain is built from TRBV19 and TRBJ2-7; TRBD2 matches at 12 bases. This CDR3 spans 17 amino acids. The V and J ends lost 4 bases and 3 bases, in that order; junction bases with no gene match: 10. CDR1 LNHDA and CDR2 SQIVND come from the germline V gene (reference sequence). CDR3: CASSTPRLAGEIYEQYF. The CDR3 nucleotides are TGTGCCAGTAGTACCCCTCGACTAGCGGGAGAGATCTACGAGCAGTACTTC.

The chain couples TRBV6-5 to TRBJ2-5; a weak D match, TRBD2 (5 bases). Looked up from germline, CDR1 is MNHEY and CDR2 is SVGAGI. Between the trimmed V and J ends, which lost 10 bases and 2 bases, there was a span of 17 bases. CDR3 length: 14 amino acids. CDR3: CATRGGGWQETQYF. The CDR3 DNA reads TGTGCCACAAGAGGAGGAGGCTGGCAAGAGACCCAGTACTTC.